This is a list of T cell receptor beta chains from one sample in a study of T-cell memory formation after mild COVID-19. TCRdb reprocessed the 5' RACE reads via MiXCR and lists one record per CDR3 protein. The sample gives 190,000 or so distinct CDR3 sequences, about a fifth of which show up once; more than 20% is in the top ten. Sequenced input: PBMCs or a T cell subset sorted from them (not recorded which). The receptor source for this set is an adult woman who had mild COVID-19 (a few samples of this study predate the infection). Cell type and time point are not known. Each CDR3 is given with its conserved first and last residue. Not all rows give a size; the values are once, few, many and, for expanded clones, a class.

v_call	j_call	clone_size	cdr3_aa
TRBV20-1	TRBJ2-3	-	CSASRSGASTDTQYF
TRBV6-5	TRBJ1-2	few	CASSYSMQGVGYTF
TRBV29-1	TRBJ2-1	few	CSVEGRGYNEQFF
TRBV3-1	TRBJ1-2	-	CASSQAPTDGYTF
TRBV10-1	TRBJ1-1	-	CASSWDRAFCAFF
TRBV11-2	TRBJ2-5	-	CASTPSYTAGGLQETQYF
TRBV3-1	TRBJ2-1	few	CASSVTGTSGRQNNEQFF
TRBV13	TRBJ2-5	-	CASSQGGLAGQETQYF
TRBV6-2/TRBV6-3	TRBJ2-3	few	CASSRLDHLLTDTQYF
TRBV27	TRBJ1-6	-	CASRVMNSPLHF
TRBV7-2	TRBJ2-1	many	CASSLVTGGAPLF
TRBV7-6	TRBJ2-5	-	CASSLEVLEGTQYF
TRBV7-9	TRBJ2-1	few	CASRPQGGLRHNEQFF
TRBV11-3	TRBJ2-1	-	CASSLGGSGRVSYNEQFF
TRBV24-1	TRBJ2-3	-	CATSDLGLAGVTDTQYF